Listed below are T cell receptor beta chains from one sample, sequenced in a study of long-term antiretroviral therapy in people with HIV. TCRdb's copy holds only in-frame clones and misses some; the assay was immunoSEQ multiplex PCR. This table holds 30,000 to 40,000 clones, approximately 72% found once. Material: unsorted PBMCs, obtained 3 years after starting antiretroviral therapy. The origin of the receptors is a man between 45 and 60 years old with HIV. CDR3s include the opening cysteine and the closing phenylalanine or tryptophan. Fields, in order: J gene, clone size, D gene, V gene, CDR3 protein, CDR3 DNA. D genes are given only for firm matches. Some rows have no size entry. The others give once, few or many, or a class for an expanded clone.

TRBJ2-7	-	-	TRBV5-4	CASSLPGVEQYF	TGTGCCAGCAGCTTGCCCGGGGTCGAGCAGTACTTC
TRBJ1-1	-	-	TRBV29-1	CSATGQSMNTEAFF	TGCAGCGCTACAGGACAGAGCATGAACACTGAAGCTTTCTTT
TRBJ1-6	-	-	TRBV4-3	CASSQIERDSPLHF	TGCGCCAGCAGCCAAATAGAGCGGGATTCACCCCTCCACTTT
TRBJ2-1	-	TRBD1	TRBV11-3	CASSRGGQGGGDEQFF	TGTGCCAGCAGCAGGGGTGGACAGGGGGGAGGCGATGAGCAGTTCTTC
TRBJ1-6	few	-	TRBV4-2	CASSQTGFSPLHF	TGTGCCAGCAGCCAAACAGGGTTTTCACCCCTCCACTTT
TRBJ2-1	few	-	TRBV28	CASSLRVLNEQFF	TGTGCCAGCAGCTTACGGGTTCTCAATGAGCAGTTCTTC
TRBJ2-1	-	TRBD1	TRBV6-5	CASSKGQVGLGEQFF	TGTGCCAGCAGTAAGGGACAGGTTGGGTTAGGGGAGCAGTTCTTC
TRBJ2-7	few	TRBD2	TRBV14	CASSPLAGYYEQYF	TGTGCCAGCAGCCCACTAGCGGGTTACTACGAGCAGTACTTC
TRBJ2-7	-	TRBD2	TRBV2	CASSEASGRARQYF	TGTGCCAGCAGTGAAGCTAGCGGGAGGGCGAGGCAGTACTTC
TRBJ2-3	-	-	TRBV29-1	CSVVWIEGTTDTQYF	TGCAGCGTTGTCTGGATCGAGGGGACCACAGATACGCAGTATTTT